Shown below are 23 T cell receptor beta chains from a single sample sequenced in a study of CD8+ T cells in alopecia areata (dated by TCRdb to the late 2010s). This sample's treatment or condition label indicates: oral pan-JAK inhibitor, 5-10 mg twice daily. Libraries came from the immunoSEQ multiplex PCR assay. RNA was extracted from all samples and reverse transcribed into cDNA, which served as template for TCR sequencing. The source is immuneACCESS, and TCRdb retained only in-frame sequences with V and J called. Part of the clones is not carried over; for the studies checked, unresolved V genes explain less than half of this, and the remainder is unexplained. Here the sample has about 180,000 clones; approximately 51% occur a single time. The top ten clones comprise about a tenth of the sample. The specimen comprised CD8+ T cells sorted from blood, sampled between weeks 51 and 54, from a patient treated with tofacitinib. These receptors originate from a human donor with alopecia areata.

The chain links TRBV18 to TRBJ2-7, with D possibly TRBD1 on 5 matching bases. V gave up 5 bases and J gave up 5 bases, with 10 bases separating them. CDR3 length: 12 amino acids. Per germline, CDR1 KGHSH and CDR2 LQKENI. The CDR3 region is CASSGRANEQYF. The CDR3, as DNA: TGTGCCAGCTCAGGCAGGGCCAACGAGCAGTACTTC. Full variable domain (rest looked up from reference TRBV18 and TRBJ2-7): NAGVMQNPRHLVRRRGQEARLRCSPMKGHSHVYWYRQLPEEGLKFMVYLQKENIIDESGMPKERFSAEFPKEGPSILRIQQVVRGDSAAYFCASSGRANEQYFGPGTRLTVT.

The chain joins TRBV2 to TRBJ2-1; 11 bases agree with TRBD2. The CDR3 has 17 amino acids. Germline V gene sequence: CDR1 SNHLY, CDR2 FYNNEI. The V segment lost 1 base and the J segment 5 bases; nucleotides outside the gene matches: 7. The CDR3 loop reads CASSEVVAGGPHNEQFF. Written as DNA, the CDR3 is TGTGCCAGCAGTGAAGTGGTAGCGGGGGGGCCCCACAATGAGCAGTTCTTC.

CDR3 loop: CASSPISTGSNYGYTF. The CDR3 DNA reads TGCGCCAGCAGCCCTATATCGACAGGGTCGAACTATGGCTACACCTTC. This chain links TRBV5-1 with TRBJ1-2, with 7 bases aligning to TRBD1. Trimming removed 4 bases from V and 2 bases from J; junction bases left unmatched: 11. The CDR3 sequence is 16 residues long. Germline CDR1 is SGHRS and CDR2 is YFSETQ.

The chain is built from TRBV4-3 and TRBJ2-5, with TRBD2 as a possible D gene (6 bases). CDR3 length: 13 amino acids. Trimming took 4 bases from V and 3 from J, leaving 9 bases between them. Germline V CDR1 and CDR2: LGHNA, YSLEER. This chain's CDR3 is CASSPGGEETQYF. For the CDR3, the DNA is TGCGCCAGCAGCCCCGGAGGGGAAGAGACCCAGTACTTC.

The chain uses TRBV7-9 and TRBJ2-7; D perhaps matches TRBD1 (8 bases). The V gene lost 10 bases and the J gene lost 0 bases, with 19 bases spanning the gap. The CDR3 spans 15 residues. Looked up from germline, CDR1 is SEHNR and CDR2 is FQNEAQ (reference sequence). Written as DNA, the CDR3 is TGTGCCATCCGGGGGGACAGGTTAAGCTCCTACGAGCAGTACTTC. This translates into CAIRGDRLSSYEQYF.

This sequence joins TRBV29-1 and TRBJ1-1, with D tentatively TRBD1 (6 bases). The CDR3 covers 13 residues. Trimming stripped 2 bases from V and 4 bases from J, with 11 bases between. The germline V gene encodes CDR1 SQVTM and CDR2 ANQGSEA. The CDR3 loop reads CSVEPRGGTEAFF. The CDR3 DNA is TGCAGCGTTGAACCCAGGGGCGGCACTGAAGCTTTCTTT.

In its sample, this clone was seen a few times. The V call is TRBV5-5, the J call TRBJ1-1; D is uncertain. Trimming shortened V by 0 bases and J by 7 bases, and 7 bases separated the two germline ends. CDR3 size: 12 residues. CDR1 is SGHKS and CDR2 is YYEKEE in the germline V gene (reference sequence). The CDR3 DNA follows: TGTGCCAGCAGCTTGGGTCTGGGTGAAGCTTTCTTT. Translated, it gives CASSLGLGEAFF. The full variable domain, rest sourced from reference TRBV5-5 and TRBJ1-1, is DAGVTQSPTHLIKTRGQQVTLRCSPISGHKSVSWYQQVLGQGPQFIFQYYEKEERGRGNFPDRFSARQFPNYSSELNVNALLLGDSALYLCASSLGLGEAFFGQGTRLTVV.

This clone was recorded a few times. This CDR3 is CATSRRQGMETQYF. The CDR3 DNA follows: TGTGCCACCAGCAGACGCCAGGGAATGGAGACCCAGTACTTC. The rearrangement joins TRBV15 to TRBJ2-5; perhaps TRBD1 as D (5 bases). The length of the CDR3 is 14 residues. The V gene lost 2 bases and the J gene lost 5 bases, with 12 bases spanning the gap. Per germline, CDR1 LNHNV and CDR2 YYDKDF (reference sequence).

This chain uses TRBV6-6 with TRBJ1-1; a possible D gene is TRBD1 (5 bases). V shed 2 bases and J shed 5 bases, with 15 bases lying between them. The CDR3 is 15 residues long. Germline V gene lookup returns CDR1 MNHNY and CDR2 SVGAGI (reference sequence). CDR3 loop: CASSYIQGGWTEAFF. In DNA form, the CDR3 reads TGTGCCAGCAGTTACATTCAGGGAGGGTGGACTGAAGCTTTCTTT.

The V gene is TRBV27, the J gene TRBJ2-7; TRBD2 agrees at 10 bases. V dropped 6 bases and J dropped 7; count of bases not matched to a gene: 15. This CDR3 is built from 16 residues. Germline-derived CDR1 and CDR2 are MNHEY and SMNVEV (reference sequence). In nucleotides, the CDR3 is TGTGCCAGCAGCACCCATTCCCCGCTAGCGGGGGCGGAGCAGTACTTC. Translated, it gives CASSTHSPLAGAEQYF.

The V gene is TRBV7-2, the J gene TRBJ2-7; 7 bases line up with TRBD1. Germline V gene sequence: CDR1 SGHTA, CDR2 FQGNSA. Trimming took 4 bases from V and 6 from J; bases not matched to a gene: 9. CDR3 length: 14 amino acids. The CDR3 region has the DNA TGTGCCAGCAGCTACGCCGGACAGGTACGCGAGCAGTACTTC. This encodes CASSYAGQVREQYF. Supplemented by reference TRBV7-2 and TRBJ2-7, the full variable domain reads GAGVSQSPSNKVTEKGKDVELRCDPISGHTALYWYRQSLGQGLEFLIYFQGNSAPDKSGLPSDRFSAERTGGSVSTLTIQRTQQEDSAVYLCASSYAGQVREQYFGPGTRLTVT.

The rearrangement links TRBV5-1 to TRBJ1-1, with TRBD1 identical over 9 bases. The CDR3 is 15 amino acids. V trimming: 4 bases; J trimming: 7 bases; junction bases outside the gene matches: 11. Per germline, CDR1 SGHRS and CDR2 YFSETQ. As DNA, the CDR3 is TGCGCCAGCAGCCGAAGGACAGGGGCCTCCGTTGAAGCTTTCTTT. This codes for CASSRRTGASVEAFF.

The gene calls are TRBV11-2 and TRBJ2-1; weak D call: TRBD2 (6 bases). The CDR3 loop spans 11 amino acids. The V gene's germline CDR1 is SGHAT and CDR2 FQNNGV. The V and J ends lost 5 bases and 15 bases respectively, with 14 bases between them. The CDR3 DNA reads TGTGCCAGCAGCAAGGTGGGACTGACGTTCTTC. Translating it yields CASSKVGLTFF.

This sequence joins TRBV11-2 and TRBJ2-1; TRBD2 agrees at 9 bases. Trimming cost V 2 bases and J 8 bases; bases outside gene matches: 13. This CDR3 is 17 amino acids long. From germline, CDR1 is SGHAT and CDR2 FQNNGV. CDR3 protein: CASSLNTRGGPRDEQFF. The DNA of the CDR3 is TGTGCCAGCAGCTTAAATACGCGGGGGGGCCCTAGGGATGAGCAGTTCTTC.

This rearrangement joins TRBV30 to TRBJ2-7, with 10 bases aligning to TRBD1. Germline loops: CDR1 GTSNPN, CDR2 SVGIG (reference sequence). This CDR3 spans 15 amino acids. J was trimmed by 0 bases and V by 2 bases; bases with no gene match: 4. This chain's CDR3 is CAWSSGQGSSYEQYF. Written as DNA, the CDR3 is TGTGCCTGGAGTTCGGGACAGGGGAGCTCCTACGAGCAGTACTTC.

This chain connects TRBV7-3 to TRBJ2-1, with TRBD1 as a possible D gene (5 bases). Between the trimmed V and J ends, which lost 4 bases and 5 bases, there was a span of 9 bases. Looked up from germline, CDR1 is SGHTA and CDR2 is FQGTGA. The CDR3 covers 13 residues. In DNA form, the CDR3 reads TGTGCCAGCAGCTACGACAGTAACAATGAGCAGTTCTTC. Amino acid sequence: CASSYDSNNEQFF.

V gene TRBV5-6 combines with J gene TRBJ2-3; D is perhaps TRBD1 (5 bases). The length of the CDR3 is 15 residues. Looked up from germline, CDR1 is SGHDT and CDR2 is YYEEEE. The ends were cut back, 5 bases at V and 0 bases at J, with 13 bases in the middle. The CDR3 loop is CASSTDSESTDTQYF. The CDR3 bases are TGTGCCAGCAGTACCGACAGCGAGAGCACAGATACGCAGTATTTT.

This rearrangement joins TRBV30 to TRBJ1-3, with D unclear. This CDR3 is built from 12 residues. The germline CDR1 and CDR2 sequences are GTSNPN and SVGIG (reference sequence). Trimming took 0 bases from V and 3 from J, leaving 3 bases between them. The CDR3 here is CAWSVRGNTIYF. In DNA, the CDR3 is TGTGCCTGGAGTGTACGTGGAAACACCATATATTTT. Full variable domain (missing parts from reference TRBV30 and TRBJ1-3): SQTIHQWPATLVQPVGSPLSLECTVEGTSNPNLYWYRQAAGRGLQLLFYSVGIGQISSEVPQNLSASRPQDRQFILSSKKLLLSDSGFYLCAWSVRGNTIYFGEGSWLTVV.

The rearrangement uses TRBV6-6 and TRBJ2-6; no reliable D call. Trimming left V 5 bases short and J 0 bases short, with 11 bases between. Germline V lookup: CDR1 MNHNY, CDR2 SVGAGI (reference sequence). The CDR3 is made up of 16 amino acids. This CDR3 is CASSPAESSGANVLTF. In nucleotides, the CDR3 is TGTGCCAGCAGTCCCGCAGAGAGCTCTGGGGCCAACGTCCTGACTTTC.

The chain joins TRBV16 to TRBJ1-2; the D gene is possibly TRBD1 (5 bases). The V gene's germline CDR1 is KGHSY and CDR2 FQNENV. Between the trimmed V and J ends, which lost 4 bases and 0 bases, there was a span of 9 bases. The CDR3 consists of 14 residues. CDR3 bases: TGTGCCAGCAGCCGCAGGGAAGCTAACTATGGCTACACCTTC. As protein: CASSRREANYGYTF.

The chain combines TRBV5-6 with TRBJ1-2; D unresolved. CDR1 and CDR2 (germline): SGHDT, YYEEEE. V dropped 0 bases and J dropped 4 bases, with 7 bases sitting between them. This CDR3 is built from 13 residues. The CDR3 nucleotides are TGTGCCAGCAGCTTGGGGGCAGTCTATGGCTACACCTTC. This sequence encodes CASSLGAVYGYTF. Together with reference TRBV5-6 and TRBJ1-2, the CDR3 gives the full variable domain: DAGVTQSPTHLIKTRGQQVTLRCSPKSGHDTVSWYQQALGQGPQFIFQYYEEEERQRGNFPDRFSGHQFPNYSSELNVNALLLGDSALYLCASSLGAVYGYTFGSGTRLTVV.

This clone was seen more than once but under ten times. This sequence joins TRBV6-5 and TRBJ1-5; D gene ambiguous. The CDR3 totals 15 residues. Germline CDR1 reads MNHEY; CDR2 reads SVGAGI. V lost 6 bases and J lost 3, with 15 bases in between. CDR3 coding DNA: TGTGCCAGCAGCCCACTCCGGGCCACCAATCAGCCCCAGCATTTT. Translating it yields CASSPLRATNQPQHF.

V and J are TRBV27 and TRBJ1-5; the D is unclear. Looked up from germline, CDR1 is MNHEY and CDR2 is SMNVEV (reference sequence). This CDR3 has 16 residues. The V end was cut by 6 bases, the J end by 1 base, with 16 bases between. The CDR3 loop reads CASRKRRGVSNQPQHF. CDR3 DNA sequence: TGTGCCAGCAGGAAGAGGCGGGGAGTGAGCAATCAGCCCCAGCATTTT.